The clone carrying this T cell receptor (beta chain) was seen ten or more times. What it recognizes is unknown. This beta chain came through as a stray read in a library set up for alpha chains, and its size says little. Every molecule of TCR cDNA had its own unique molecular identifier. TCRdb re-called the 5' RACE reads through MiXCR, storing one row per CDR3 protein. This table holds roughly 18,000 distinct CDR3 sequences, more than 9% found once. The data stem from a study of spatial heterogeneity in lung cancer. Study-level background: There was a strong correlation between the counts of TCR transcripts measured in tumor regions and a T cell transcriptional module score that was calculated from matched bulk RNA-seq. Study-wide findings and caveats: Tumor mutation count correlated with how many alpha and beta TCRs expanded intratumorally.

The CDR3 is 16 amino acids. V gave up 4 bases and J gave up 9 bases; unmatched junction bases: 16. The germline gives CDR1 SGDLS, CDR2 YYNGEE. Time point indicated: sample taken at primary tumor resection. Samples were obtained from some 70 donors, all untreated early-stage non-small cell lung cancer patients. Sequencing was performed on whole RNA extracted from tumor and nontumor lung tissue, or from frozen PBMC, and the material was left unsorted. The sequenced sample was lung tumor tissue, obtained at surgery. The receptor's source is a female donor with early-stage non-small cell lung cancer. The genes are TRBV9 and TRBJ2-3; TRBD2 matches 8 bases. CDR3: CASSPRGRGDQGTQYF. As DNA, the CDR3 is TGTGCCAGCAGCCCCCGGGGGCGGGGGGATCAGGGGACGCAGTATTTT.